What follows are 9 T cell receptor beta chains derived from one specimen sequenced in a study of regulatory T cells in long-lasting Graves disease. Building the TCR beta libraries relied on iRepertoire HTBI primers, and CDR3 regions underwent Arm-PCR. TCRdb redid the calling of the multiplex PCR reads with MiXCR, one entry per CDR3 protein. The data contain a few hundred thousand distinct CDR3 sequences, 13% to 15% of them singletons. As for time point: newly diagnosed GD, antithyroid drugs for less than 3 months. PBMC-extracted RNA yielded the TCR library. A further study also used this sample, focusing on T cells in Graves' hyperthyroidism and ophthalmopathy.

Sequenced material: peripheral blood mononuclear cells (PBMCs), taken at new diagnosis, from a patient treated with antithyroid drugs. The receptors originated from a woman aged 50 to 60 with Graves disease.

This clonotype was counted at least ten times. V and J are TRBV28 and TRBJ2-3, with D perhaps matching TRBD1 or TRBD2 (5 bases each). Trimming removed 3 bases from V and 2 bases from J, with 27 bases in between. The CDR3 consists of 20 residues. Per the germline V gene, CDR1 is MDHEN and CDR2 is SYDVKM. The CDR3 region has the DNA TGTGCCAGCAGTTTCCCCATTGTCCTAAGATCGGGACCCCTCACAGATACGCAGTATTTT. It translates to CASSFPIVLRSGPLTDTQYF.

This clonotype was picked up many times. The chain combines TRBV5-1 with TRBJ2-3; D call uncertain. V was clipped by 3 bases and J by 2 bases, with 13 bases between them. Germline V gene lookup returns CDR1 SGHRS and CDR2 YFSETQ. The CDR3 sequence is 15 residues long. Here the CDR3 DNA reads TGCGCCAGCAGCTCCTCGGACGGCGACACAGATACGCAGTATTTT. This codes for CASSSSDGDTDTQYF.

The chain is built from TRBV7-9 and TRBJ2-2; TRBD2 matches at 9 bases. Germline V gene lookup returns CDR1 SEHNR and CDR2 FQNEAQ (reference sequence). The CDR3 extends over 19 amino acids. The ends lost 5 bases at V and 4 bases at J; junction bases unmatched: 17. Written as DNA, the CDR3 is TGTGCCAGCAGCCCATTTAGCACCTGGGCGGGAGGGCGCACCGGGGAGCTGTTTTTT. It translates to CASSPFSTWAGGRTGELFF. Supplemented by reference TRBV7-9 and TRBJ2-2, the full variable domain reads DTGVSQNPRHKITKRGQNVTFRCDPISEHNRLYWYRQTLGQGPEFLTYFQNEAQLEKSRLLSDRFSAERPKGSFSTLEIQRTEQGDSAMYLCASSPFSTWAGGRTGELFFGEGSRLTVL.

The chain has TRBV20-1 and TRBJ2-2; D unresolved. The ends were cut back, 2 bases at V and 0 bases at J, with 13 bases in the middle. Germline V CDR1 and CDR2: DFQATT, SNEGSKA (reference sequence). The CDR3 consists of 16 residues. CDR3 residues: CSARPRTATNTGELFF. CDR3 in DNA: TGCAGTGCTAGACCCCGGACGGCGACGAACACCGGGGAGCTGTTTTTT.

This clonotype occurred many times. The CDR3: CAISGASEQYF. CDR3 DNA: TGTGCCATCAGTGGGGCCTCCGAGCAGTACTTC. This chain links TRBV10-3 with TRBJ2-7; D ambiguous. Per germline, CDR1 ENHRY and CDR2 SYGVKD. The CDR3 loop spans 11 amino acids. Trimming took off 4 bases at V and 6 bases at J, with 7 bases between the two ends.

This chain uses TRBV20-1 with TRBJ2-7; D is tentatively TRBD1 or TRBD2 (8 bases each). Trimming left V 6 bases short and J 3 bases short, with 24 bases between. This CDR3 is 16 amino acids long. Germline CDR1 reads DFQATT; CDR2 reads SNEGSKA (reference sequence). The CDR3, as DNA: TGCAGTGCCCGACGGGGGGGCAGGGGGCTTTACTACGAGCAGTACTTC. Residues: CSARRGGRGLYYEQYF.

This clonotype was seen at least ten times. This rearrangement joins TRBV3-1 to TRBJ2-5, with D hard to call. The CDR3 totals 15 residues. V was shortened by 1 base and J by 3 bases, with 12 bases between the two germline ends. Germline V gene sequence: CDR1 LGHDT, CDR2 YNNKEL (reference sequence). CDR3 in DNA: TGTGCCAGCAGCCAAGGCGGCAGCTACGAAGAGACCCAGTACTTC. The encoded protein is CASSQGGSYEETQYF.

In its sample, this clonotype was seen a few times. J is TRBJ2-3 and V is TRBV25-1, with TRBD2 identical over 7 bases. CDR3 length equals 17 residues. Trimming at V came to 7 bases and at J to 3 bases, leaving 16 bases not matched to a gene. The germline gives CDR1 MGHDK, CDR2 SYGVNS. The CDR3: CASTTGAGVWGTDTQYF. In DNA form, the CDR3 reads TGTGCCAGCACCACCGGGGCGGGAGTATGGGGTACAGATACGCAGTATTTT.

This clonotype was detected ten times or more. The chain couples TRBV2 to TRBJ2-1; 7 nucleotides match TRBD1. The ends lost 4 bases at V and 2 bases at J; junction bases unmatched: 5. CDR1 and CDR2 (germline): SNHLY, FYNNEI. The CDR3 is 15 amino acids. For the CDR3, the DNA is TGTGCCAGCAGTGGGGACAGAGTCCCCTACAATGAGCAGTTCTTC. It codes for CASSGDRVPYNEQFF. The whole variable domain, filled in from reference TRBV2 and TRBJ2-1, reads EPEVTQTPSHQVTQMGQEVILRCVPISNHLYFYWYRQILGQKVEFLVSFYNNEISEKSEIFDDQFSVERPDGSNFTLKIRSTKLEDSAMYFCASSGDRVPYNEQFFGPGTRLTVL.